Listed here are 30 T cell receptor beta chains from one sample, sequenced in a study of blood T cell repertoires in COVID-19. Generated by immunoSEQ multiplex PCR, the TCRdb table keeps only in-frame clones and is missing some. In the table there are roughly 76,000 clones, 80% to 90% of which are singletons. The sequencing input was peripheral blood. The receptors derive from a man between 65 and 85 years old with active or convalescent COVID-19.

This rearrangement joins TRBV6-6 to TRBJ1-1; 8 bases fit TRBD1. The J segment lost 2 bases and the V segment lost 4 bases, leaving 6 bases of the junction unmatched. This CDR3 region has 15 residues. Germline V gives CDR1 MNHNY, CDR2 SVGAGI (reference sequence). CDR3 nucleotide sequence: TGTGCCAGCAGTTCCAGCAGGGGGCGTAACACTGAAGCTTTCTTT. It encodes CASSSSRGRNTEAFF.

The chain recombines TRBV13 with TRBJ2-1, with a possible D match to TRBD2 (5 bases). The CDR3 loop spans 15 amino acids. With 5 bases removed from V and 0 bases from J, the gap between germline ends came to 11 bases. Germline assignment: CDR1 PRHDT and CDR2 FYEKMQ (reference sequence). The CDR3 DNA follows: TGTGCCAGCAGCGATAGCGCCTCCTCCTACAATGAGCAGTTCTTC. Amino acids: CASSDSASSYNEQFF.

This chain uses TRBV5-1 with TRBJ2-3; 8 bases agree with TRBD2. The J segment lost 6 bases and the V segment lost 0 bases, leaving 6 bases of the junction unmatched. Germline V lookup: CDR1 SGHRS, CDR2 YFSETQ. The CDR3 length is 15 residues. The CDR3 protein is CASSLETGGFDTQYF. The DNA for the CDR3 is TGCGCCAGCAGCTTGGAGACGGGAGGGTTCGATACGCAGTATTTT. Filled out from reference TRBV5-1 and TRBJ2-3, the complete variable domain reads KAGVTQTPRYLIKTRGQQVTLSCSPISGHRSVSWYQQTPGQGLQFLFEYFSETQRNKGNFPGRFSGRQFSNSRSEMNVSTLELGDSALYLCASSLETGGFDTQYFGPGTRLTVL.

V usage is TRBV7-2 and J usage is TRBJ1-4; D possibly corresponds to TRBD1 (5 bases). This CDR3 contains 15 residues. Germline-derived CDR1 and CDR2 are SGHTA and FQGNSA. V was trimmed by 2 bases and J by 3 bases, leaving 10 bases between them. CDR3 bases: TGTGCCAGCAGCTTAATGGGACTAGCTAATGAAAAACTGTTTTTT. This codes for CASSLMGLANEKLFF.

J is TRBJ2-7 and V is TRBV5-3, with D possibly being TRBD1 (5 bases). TRBV5-3 is identified as an open reading frame with a role that is uncertain. Trimming stripped 6 bases from V and 3 bases from J, with 19 bases between. The CDR3 runs 15 residues. CDR3: CARISARAGYYEQYF. CDR3 DNA sequence: TGTGCCAGAATTTCTGCAAGGGCAGGGTACTACGAGCAGTACTTC.

This clone was seen more than once but under ten times. This sequence joins TRBV28 and TRBJ1-2; D is unclear. CDR3 length: 10 residues. V was cut by 8 bases and J by 8 bases, with 9 bases left in between. The germline gives CDR1 MDHEN, CDR2 SYDVKM. The CDR3 nucleotides read TGTGCCAGCTTTCTCGGGGGCTACACCTTC. Its translation is CASFLGGYTF.

DNA for the CDR3: TGCGCCAGCAGCTACCAGACAGGGATAGCCAAAAACATTCAGTACTTC. Translating it yields CASSYQTGIAKNIQYF. The chain has TRBV5-1 and TRBJ2-4, with TRBD1 matching over 7 bases. The V segment lost 3 bases and the J segment 0 bases; nucleotides outside the gene matches: 6. This CDR3 has 16 residues. Germline loops: CDR1 SGHRS, CDR2 YFSETQ.

The chain links TRBV19 to TRBJ1-2, with TRBD1 as a possible D gene (6 bases). Trimming pared 9 bases from V and 3 bases from J, leaving 14 bases between. Looked up from germline, CDR1 is LNHDA and CDR2 is SQIVND (reference sequence). This CDR3 has 13 amino acids. Here the CDR3 reads CASTGQGHYGYTF. In DNA form, the CDR3 reads TGTGCCAGCACAGGCCAGGGGCACTATGGCTACACCTTC.

The V call is TRBV2, the J call TRBJ1-1; the match to TRBD1 covers 7 bases. V gave up 7 bases and J gave up 0 bases; unmatched junction bases: 11. Germline lookup yields CDR1 SNHLY and CDR2 FYNNEI. This CDR3 has 16 residues. For the CDR3, the DNA is TGTGCCAGCAATTTAAATCCGGGACAGATGAACACTGAAGCTTTCTTT. Its translation: CASNLNPGQMNTEAFF.

This chain connects TRBV6-2 or TRBV6-3 to TRBJ1-5; D is perhaps TRBD1 (5 bases). The germline V gene has CDR1 MNHEY and CDR2 SVGEGT. V lost 5 bases to trimming and J lost 2 bases, with 10 bases between them. This CDR3 is built from 14 residues. This CDR3 reads CASSPGSGNQPQHF. The CDR3 bases are TGTGCCAGCAGTCCAGGGTCTGGCAATCAGCCCCAGCATTTT.

This clone appeared a few times. The chain carries TRBV28 and TRBJ1-1; D might be TRBD1 (5 bases). Trimming cost V 5 bases and J 0 bases, with 7 bases left between them. The CDR3 consists of 13 residues. CDR1 MDHEN and CDR2 SYDVKM come from the germline V gene. The CDR3 nucleotides are TGTGCCAGCAGTGCGGGGGTGAACACTGAAGCTTTCTTT. It yields the protein CASSAGVNTEAFF. The full variable domain, its missing parts supplied by reference TRBV28 and TRBJ1-1, is DVKVTQSSRYLVKRTGEKVFLECVQDMDHENMFWYRQDPGLGLRLIYFSYDVKMKEKGDIPEGYSVSREKKERFSLILESASTNQTSMYLCASSAGVNTEAFFGQGTRLTVV.

This clone came up once. Written as DNA, the CDR3 is TGTGCCAGTAGTCCCGGGACAGGGTCTAATTCACCCCTCCACTTT. Protein sequence: CASSPGTGSNSPLHF. The chain carries TRBV19 and TRBJ1-6, with 9 bases matching TRBD1. CDR1 and CDR2 from the germline V gene are LNHDA and SQIVND (reference sequence). The CDR3 is made up of 15 amino acids. The V and J ends lost 5 bases and 6 bases, in that order; junction bases with no gene match: 5.

The sample holds one count of this clone. The chain links TRBV5-1 to TRBJ2-7; weak D call: TRBD1 (6 bases). Trimming left V 1 base short and J 4 bases short, with 6 bases between. From germline, CDR1 is SGHRS and CDR2 YFSETQ. The CDR3 has 12 residues. CDR3 sequence reads: CASSLRGYEQYF. In DNA, the CDR3 is TGCGCCAGCAGCTTGAGGGGGTACGAGCAGTACTTC.

This chain connects TRBV14 to TRBJ1-6; D unclear. CDR1 and CDR2 from the germline V gene are SGHDN and FVKESK. CDR3 length equals 14 residues. V lost 3 bases and J lost 10, with 13 bases in between. In nucleotides, the CDR3 is TGTGCCAGCAGCCACGGTTGGCGCGGGTCACCCCTCCACTTT. Translated, it gives CASSHGWRGSPLHF.

The rearrangement joins TRBV19 to TRBJ2-5, with D unresolved. Trimming took 3 bases from V and 7 from J, leaving 15 bases between them. Germline V gene lookup returns CDR1 LNHDA and CDR2 SQIVND (reference sequence). The CDR3 has 14 residues. The CDR3 region has the DNA TGTGCCAGTAGTATCACCCAACATCGTGGGACCCAGTACTTC. Encoded protein: CASSITQHRGTQYF.

The rearrangement joins TRBV15 to TRBJ2-5; D perhaps matches TRBD1 (6 bases). V gave up 4 bases and J gave up 5 bases, with 14 bases separating them. This CDR3 has 14 residues. Germline lookup yields CDR1 LNHNV and CDR2 YYDKDF (reference sequence). The CDR3 DNA reads as TGTGCCACCAGCACAGGGGTATCGGGGGAGACCCAGTACTTC. Residues: CATSTGVSGETQYF.

This rearrangement joins TRBV6-5 to TRBJ2-5; 8 bases match TRBD1. The junction had 4 bases not matched to a gene; V was cut back by 3 bases and J by 1 base. This CDR3 comprises 15 residues. The germline gives CDR1 MNHEY, CDR2 SVGAGI. The CDR3 sequence: CASSYWQGAQETQYF. Here the CDR3 DNA reads TGTGCCAGCAGTTATTGGCAGGGGGCCCAAGAGACCCAGTACTTC.

V and J are TRBV4-2 and TRBJ2-1, with TRBD2 matching 10 bases. The CDR3 spans 15 residues. The junction had 5 bases not matched to a gene; V was cut back by 4 bases and J by 5 bases. Germline V gene data show CDR1 as LGHNA and CDR2 as YNFKEQ. The CDR3 protein is CASSLSGGPNNEQFF. The DNA of the CDR3 is TGTGCCAGCAGCCTTAGCGGGGGGCCGAACAATGAGCAGTTCTTC.

The J gene is TRBJ1-1, the V gene TRBV12-3 or TRBV12-4; D is undetermined. Deletions cut 11 bases from V and 0 bases from J, with 13 bases between. The CDR3 sequence is 13 residues long. CDR3 DNA: TGTGCCTCTCTTTTTGGCTTGAACACTGAAGCTTTCTTT. Amino acid sequence: CASLFGLNTEAFF.

This clone was seen once. This chain uses TRBV7-2 with TRBJ2-3; 11 nucleotides line up with TRBD2. V gave up 5 bases and J gave up 3 bases; unmatched junction bases: 13. This CDR3 has 18 amino acids. CDR1 is SGHTA, CDR2 FQGNSA, per germline. CDR3 in amino acids: CASSQYQLAGGVTDTQYF. In DNA, the CDR3 is TGTGCCAGCAGCCAGTACCAGCTAGCGGGAGGAGTGACAGATACGCAGTATTTT.

The chain links TRBV4-2 to TRBJ2-5; D call uncertain. The CDR3 sequence is 16 residues long. V dropped 2 bases and J dropped 0 bases, with 13 bases sitting between them. CDR1 is LGHNA and CDR2 is YNFKEQ in the germline V gene. In DNA form, the CDR3 reads TGTGCCAGCAGCCAACTGGGCTTGGCAGACCAAGAGACCCAGTACTTC. Protein: CASSQLGLADQETQYF.

The chain uses TRBV7-2 and TRBJ1-3; possible D gene TRBD1, 6 bases. The CDR3 loop spans 15 amino acids. Per germline, CDR1 SGHTA and CDR2 FQGNSA. Trimming left V 4 bases short and J 2 bases short, with 12 bases between. For the CDR3, the DNA is TGTGCCAGCAGCTACCACAGGGCGGCTGGAAACACCATATATTTT. This gives the protein CASSYHRAAGNTIYF.

The V gene is TRBV5-4, the J gene TRBJ2-5; 11 bases align to TRBD1. After removal of 4 bases from V and 2 bases from J, the junction contained 1 base not matched to a gene. Germline CDR1 SGHNT, CDR2 YYREEE (reference sequence). This CDR3 has 14 amino acids. CDR3 loop: CASSGTGGQETQYF. The CDR3 DNA sequence: TGTGCCAGCAGCGGGACAGGGGGGCAAGAGACCCAGTACTTC.

The chain links TRBV2 to TRBJ2-1; 9 positions agree with TRBD1. This CDR3 region has 15 residues. CDR1 is SNHLY, CDR2 FYNNEI, per germline. With 6 bases clipped from V and 2 bases from J, the junction kept 5 bases outside the gene matches. The DNA of the CDR3 is TGTGCCAGCAGCCGACAGGGGGTTGCCTACAATGAGCAGTTCTTC. This sequence encodes CASSRQGVAYNEQFF.

This clone was recorded only once. CDR3 in DNA: TGTGCCAGCAGCCGTACCGTCGTCTCCTACGTTAAGCAGTACTTC. It yields the protein CASSRTVVSYVKQYF. V is TRBV11-2 and J is TRBJ2-7; no reliable D call. The CDR3 sequence is 15 residues long. Germline V gene sequence: CDR1 SGHAT, CDR2 FQNNGV. Trimming cost V 5 bases and J 8 bases, with 22 bases left between them.

This clone was seen once. CDR3 in DNA: TGTGCCAGCAGCCTCCCCGGGACTAGCGCAGAGACCCAGTACTTC. This translates into CASSLPGTSAETQYF. V gene TRBV3-1 (or the pseudogene TRBV3-2) combines with J gene TRBJ2-5, with 10 bases aligning to TRBD2. V shed 4 bases, J shed 4 bases, and the junction held 6 bases outside the gene matches. Germline CDR1 is LGHDT and CDR2 is YNNKEL (reference sequence). This CDR3 region has 15 residues.

CDR3 sequence: CASSVGGTGAREQYF. DNA for the CDR3: TGTGCCAGCAGCGTAGGCGGGACGGGAGCGCGGGAGCAGTACTTC. This sequence joins TRBV9 and TRBJ2-7; D possibly corresponds to TRBD2 (6 bases). Deletions cut 0 bases from V and 7 bases from J, with 17 bases between. This CDR3 is built from 15 residues. Looked up from germline, CDR1 is SGDLS and CDR2 is YYNGEE. Full variable domain (missing parts from reference TRBV9 and TRBJ2-7): DSGVTQTPKHLITATGQRVTLRCSPRSGDLSVYWYQQSLDQGLQFLIQYYNGEERAKGNILERFSAQQFPDLHSELNLSSLELGDSALYFCASSVGGTGAREQYFGPGTRLTVT.

A single count supports this clone. The chain combines TRBV7-9 with TRBJ2-7, with D possibly matching TRBD2 (6 bases). CDR1 is SEHNR and CDR2 is FQNEAQ in the germline V gene (reference sequence). The CDR3 is 14 amino acids. Trimming stripped 5 bases from V and 2 bases from J, with 13 bases between. CDR3: CASSTTGTPYEQYF. In DNA form, the CDR3 reads TGTGCCAGCAGCACCACCGGGACTCCCTACGAGCAGTACTTC.

The chain uses TRBV7-2 and TRBJ1-1; maybe TRBD1 (5 bases). Germline V CDR1 and CDR2: SGHTA, FQGNSA. This CDR3 has 14 amino acids. The V and J ends lost 3 bases and 0 bases respectively, with 8 bases between them. Here the CDR3 reads CASSFQGMNTEAFF. The CDR3 bases are TGTGCCAGCAGCTTCCAGGGCATGAACACTGAAGCTTTCTTT.

CDR3 in amino acids: CASSGVGAGETQYF. The CDR3 nucleotides are TGTGCCAGCAGTGGGGTGGGGGCGGGAGAGACCCAGTACTTC. The gene calls are TRBV27 and TRBJ2-5, with a weak D call TRBD1 (6 bases). The V end was cut by 5 bases, the J end by 4 bases, with 14 bases between. This CDR3 is built from 14 residues. The V gene's germline CDR1 is MNHEY and CDR2 SMNVEV (reference sequence).